This T cell receptor (beta chain) came from a study of blood T cells in healthy people across ages. Notes on the study in general: A strong correlation was found between TCR beta diversity and the percentage of naive T cells.

With respect to this clonotype: The antigen is unknown.

A second PCR of 7 to 11 cycles used a sample-barcoded 5' primer and a J-beta primer mix. A tag from a template-switch adaptor with 12 random nucleotides marked each cDNA molecule. Researchers report that each sample yielded at least 3 million CDR3-containing paired-end reads. TCRdb processed the 5' RACE reads anew with MiXCR; each CDR3 protein has one entry. Of about 1.1 million distinct CDR3 sequences detected, more than 30% appear once; the ten largest clones hold around 13%. Per individual sample, total RNA of at least 5 micrograms was extracted. V lost 0 bases to trimming and J lost 6 bases; unmatched junction nucleotides: 4. The CDR3 spans 15 residues. Germline lookup yields CDR1 DFQATT and CDR2 SNEGSKA (reference sequence).

The sequencing input was blood. This sequence originates from a man between 18 and 29 years old in good health. This chain joins TRBV20-1 and TRBJ1-4; 10 bases are a match to TRBD1. The CDR3 DNA follows: TGCAGTGCTAGAGATAGCGGGACAGGGGATGAAAAACTGTTTTTT. Translating gives CSARDSGTGDEKLFF.